This T cell receptor beta chain was identified in a study of T cells in Graves' hyperthyroidism and ophthalmopathy. Across the whole study: Peripheral blood sampling occurred at initial diagnosis, before any treatment. General study findings and limits: Onset of ophthalmopathy came a median around 6.2 months after the model predicted it. Blood also contained most expanded thyroid clonotypes above 0.001.

The V gene lost 7 bases and the J gene lost 0 bases, with 13 bases spanning the gap. From germline, CDR1 is MNHEY and CDR2 SVGEGT. The CDR3 sequence is 15 residues long. Concerning this clonotype itself: Its antigen is still unknown.

Amplified TCR beta CDR3 regions derived from RNA transcripts. Primed by the HTBI set, a first-round RT-PCR was run on the TCR CDR3. TCRdb fed the multiplex PCR reads into MiXCR, producing one record per CDR3 protein. The table has approximately 600,000 distinct CDR3 sequences, around 21% seen once. Diagnostic assessment was based on clinical symptoms, serum thyroxine and TRAb, thyroid ultrasound and orbital computed tomography. The gene calls are TRBV6-2 or TRBV6-3 and TRBJ1-5, with D unresolved. The sequenced sample consisted of blood. This clonotype originated in a man between 25 and 39 years old with Graves' ophthalmopathy. The CDR3 DNA reads as TGTGCCAGCATAATAGGACCATATAGCAATCAGCCCCAGCATTTT. Translated, it gives CASIIGPYSNQPQHF.